The 27 T cell receptor beta chains reported below all come from one sample, sequenced in a study of T cell responses to AZD1222 COVID-19 vaccine. Here immunoSEQ multiplex PCR was the method, and the copy in TCRdb shows in-frame clones only, minus some. This table has over 110,000 clones, roughly 90% appearing once. The sequenced sample was peripheral blood, obtained on day 0 of AZD1222 vaccination. The receptors shown here come from an adult in good health.

The genes are TRBV11-3 and TRBJ2-2; D perhaps matches TRBD1 (6 bases). The germline V gene has CDR1 SGHNT and CDR2 YENEEA. CDR3 length: 16 residues. V lost 4 bases and J lost 2, with 14 bases in between. CDR3 in DNA: TGTGCCAGCAGCTCCGGACAGACGGACAACACCGGGGAGCTGTTTTTT. Translating it yields CASSSGQTDNTGELFF.

This rearrangement joins TRBV6-5 to TRBJ1-5; D ambiguous. The CDR3 loop spans 11 amino acids. Germline CDR1 reads MNHEY; CDR2 reads SVGAGI. V lost 5 bases and J lost 5, with 4 bases in between. For the CDR3, the DNA is TGTGCCAGCAGTATGGATCAGCCCCAGCATTTT. Residues: CASSMDQPQHF.

The chain recombines TRBV27 with TRBJ1-6; the D is unclear. With 9 bases removed from V and 5 bases from J, the gap between germline ends came to 14 bases. This CDR3 has 14 residues. Germline V gene sequence: CDR1 MNHEY, CDR2 SMNVEV (reference sequence). The CDR3 DNA reads as TGTGCCAGTGGACGCCAGAGGGATAATTCACCCCTCCACTTT. Its protein is CASGRQRDNSPLHF.

This chain uses TRBV6-2 or TRBV6-3 with TRBJ1-5; possible D gene TRBD1, 6 bases. The CDR3 is 15 amino acids. V shed 2 bases and J shed 1 base, with 9 bases lying between them. Per germline, CDR1 MNHEY and CDR2 SVGEGT. The CDR3 region has the DNA TGTGCCAGCAGTTACACAGGGACCAGCAATCAGCCCCAGCATTTT. Its translation is CASSYTGTSNQPQHF.

This rearrangement joins TRBV4-3 to TRBJ2-1; D ambiguous. CDR1 is LGHNA and CDR2 is YSLEER in the germline V gene. This CDR3 contains 15 residues. V was clipped by 1 base and J by 5 bases, with 12 bases between them. The CDR3 bases are TGCGCCAGCAGCCAAGTTTCCCCGACCAACAATGAGCAGTTCTTC. It specifies CASSQVSPTNNEQFF.

This chain connects TRBV27 to TRBJ2-1; D unresolved. Germline V gene lookup returns CDR1 MNHEY and CDR2 SMNVEV (reference sequence). V shed 5 bases and J shed 2 bases, with 10 bases lying between them. The CDR3 sequence is 14 residues long. The CDR3 bases are TGTGCCAGCAGTCCAGGATGGACCTACAATGAGCAGTTCTTC. Translated: CASSPGWTYNEQFF.

The gene calls are TRBV10-2 and TRBJ1-1; 9 bases agree with TRBD1. This CDR3 contains 21 residues. Looked up from germline, CDR1 is WSHSY and CDR2 is SAAADI. V shed 3 bases and J 1 base; nucleotides not matched to a gene: 21. CDR3 protein: CASSESRGVKGQGRWNTEAFF. The CDR3 coding sequence is TGCGCCAGCAGTGAAAGCAGGGGGGTAAAGGGACAGGGAAGGTGGAACACTGAAGCTTTCTTT.

V gene TRBV3-1 (or the pseudogene TRBV3-2) combines with J gene TRBJ2-4; no definite D call. The V end was cut by 8 bases, the J end by 0 bases, with 8 bases between. The CDR3 is 13 residues long. Germline V gives CDR1 LGHDT, CDR2 YNNKEL (reference sequence). CDR3 sequence: CASESEAKNIQYF. The CDR3 DNA is TGTGCCAGCGAAAGTGAAGCCAAAAACATTCAGTACTTC.

V is TRBV5-1 and J is TRBJ2-7; D is possibly TRBD1 (6 bases). From germline, CDR1 is SGHRS and CDR2 YFSETQ. The CDR3 length is 15 residues. V was cut by 4 bases and J by 2 bases, with 16 bases left in between. CDR3 amino acids: CASSALQGRAYEQYF. The DNA for the CDR3 is TGCGCCAGCAGCGCCCTACAGGGTAGGGCCTACGAGCAGTACTTC.

V and J are TRBV9 and TRBJ2-7, with D tentatively TRBD1 or TRBD2 (5 bases each). There are 14 residues in the CDR3. CDR1 is SGDLS and CDR2 is YYNGEE in the germline V gene. The V gene lost 0 bases and the J gene lost 7 bases, with 14 bases spanning the gap. In DNA form, the CDR3 reads TGTGCCAGCAGCGTAGTTGCAGGGAGTGGGGAGCAGTACTTC. Translated, it gives CASSVVAGSGEQYF.

The rearrangement joins TRBV5-5 to TRBJ1-4, with a weak D call TRBD1 (5 bases). The ends were cut back, 1 base at V and 6 bases at J, with 7 bases in the middle. The CDR3 sequence is 13 residues long. CDR1 is SGHKS and CDR2 is YYEKEE in the germline V gene (reference sequence). CDR3: CASSLWGDEKLFF. The CDR3 region has the DNA TGTGCCAGCAGCTTGTGGGGGGATGAAAAACTGTTTTTT.

The chain links TRBV21-1 to TRBJ1-3; the D call of TRBD1 is as the table states it, not checked on the DNA. TRBV21-1 is a recognized pseudogene. CDR3 length: 16 amino acids. CDR3 DNA sequence: TGTGCCAGCAGCACCTCCGGGACACTCTCTGGAAACACCATATATTTT. This gives the protein CASSTSGTLSGNTIYF.

The rearrangement links TRBV12-5 to TRBJ2-5, with TRBD1 matching 8 bases. CDR3 length equals 15 residues. V shed 6 bases and J 2 bases; nucleotides not matched to a gene: 8. CDR1 and CDR2 (germline): LGHNT, FRNRAP. DNA of the CDR3: TGTGCTAGTGGGGCGGGGACAGGTATACAAGAGACCCAGTACTTC. It is translated as CASGAGTGIQETQYF.

The chain uses TRBV30 and TRBJ2-7, with TRBD1 identical over 11 bases. The CDR3 spans 15 residues. The germline V gene encodes CDR1 GTSNPN and CDR2 SVGIG (reference sequence). The V and J ends lost 3 bases and 3 bases, in that order; junction bases with no gene match: 7. The chain's CDR3 is CAWSSGQGAYYEQYF. CDR3 sequence (DNA): TGTGCCTGGAGCTCCGGACAGGGGGCTTACTACGAGCAGTACTTC.

The chain links TRBV29-1 to TRBJ2-1, with 8 bases lining up with TRBD1. Per the germline V gene, CDR1 is SQVTM and CDR2 is ANQGSEA. The CDR3 covers 13 residues. V shed 6 bases and J 6 bases; nucleotides not matched to a gene: 7. Here the CDR3 DNA reads TGCAGCGTGGCTCAACAGGGGGGCAATGAGCAGTTCTTC. This encodes CSVAQQGGNEQFF.

This rearrangement joins TRBV20-1 to TRBJ2-4; D is undetermined. The CDR3 is 11 residues long. Germline V gene data show CDR1 as DFQATT and CDR2 as SNEGSKA (reference sequence). DNA of the CDR3: TGCGTCTCCGCTAGTAGAAACATTCAGTACTTC. Translated: CVSASRNIQYF.

The rearrangement joins TRBV28 to TRBJ2-7; a possible D gene is TRBD1 (6 bases). CDR1 is MDHEN, CDR2 SYDVKM, per germline. Trimming cost V 11 bases and J 1 base, with 21 bases left between them. CDR3 length: 15 amino acids. The CDR3 sequence is CAGNLQGYSSYEQYF. The CDR3 DNA reads TGTGCCGGCAACCTACAGGGATACTCATCCTACGAGCAGTACTTC.

The chain recombines TRBV19 with TRBJ2-1; 10 bases match TRBD2. The V gene end was trimmed by 5 bases and the J gene end by 7 bases; junction bases not matched to a gene: 5. The germline gives CDR1 LNHDA, CDR2 SQIVND (reference sequence). CDR3 length equals 14 residues. The chain's CDR3 is CASSEGLARNEQFF. CDR3 bases: TGTGCCAGTAGTGAGGGACTAGCGAGAAATGAGCAGTTCTTC. Using reference TRBV19 and TRBJ2-1 for the parts outside the CDR3, the full variable domain is DGGITQSPKYLFRKEGQNVTLSCEQNLNHDAMYWYRQDPGQGLRLIYYSQIVNDFQKGDIAEGYSVSREKKESFPLTVTSAQKNPTAFYLCASSEGLARNEQFFGPGTRLTVL.

The chain carries TRBV2 and TRBJ1-6, with TRBD1 matching 9 bases. CDR3 length equals 14 residues. With 6 bases clipped from V and 8 bases from J, the junction kept 5 bases outside the gene matches. Germline lookup yields CDR1 SNHLY and CDR2 FYNNEI. The CDR3 bases are TGTGCCAGCAGGGGGACAGGGACGGATTCACCCCTCCACTTT. Translating gives CASRGTGTDSPLHF.

V is TRBV7-3 and J is TRBJ2-1; 12 bases align to TRBD2. V dropped 0 bases and J dropped 6; count of bases not matched to a gene: 3. This CDR3 is 16 amino acids long. The germline CDR1 and CDR2 sequences are SGHTA and FQGTGA. CDR3 coding DNA: TGTGCCAGCAGCTTAACCGTGACTAGCGGGGGCAATGAGCAGTTCTTC. It specifies CASSLTVTSGGNEQFF.

The J gene is TRBJ1-1, the V gene TRBV7-6, with D possibly matching TRBD1 (5 bases). The CDR3 extends over 15 amino acids. V was shortened by 1 base and J by 1 base, with 10 bases between the two germline ends. CDR1 and CDR2 (germline): SGHVS, FNYEAQ. CDR3 amino acids: CASSLDGGPNTEAFF. The CDR3 nucleotides are TGTGCCAGCAGCTTAGATGGGGGTCCGAACACTGAAGCTTTCTTT.

The chain links TRBV3-1 (or the pseudogene TRBV3-2) to TRBJ1-2; D is uncertain. Germline V CDR1 and CDR2: LGHDT, YNNKEL (reference sequence). V dropped 4 bases and J dropped 8 bases, with 14 bases sitting between them. CDR3 length: 13 residues. CDR3 loop: CASSPTGRNGYTF. The CDR3 nucleotides read TGTGCCAGCAGCCCTACCGGGCGGAACGGCTACACCTTC.

The CDR3 region has the DNA TGCGCCAGCAGTTGGACAGGGACCGGGGAGCTGTTTTTT. Protein product: CASSWTGTGELFF. This chain uses TRBV5-1 with TRBJ2-2; 8 nucleotides match TRBD1. Germline values: CDR1 SGHRS, CDR2 YFSETQ. The J segment lost 5 bases and the V segment lost 5 bases, leaving 2 bases of the junction unmatched. The CDR3 is made up of 13 amino acids.

The chain combines TRBV9 with TRBJ2-3, with D perhaps matching TRBD2 (5 bases). This CDR3 comprises 15 residues. The V end was cut by 0 bases, the J end by 1 base, with 9 bases between. Germline CDR1 SGDLS, CDR2 YYNGEE. Written as DNA, the CDR3 is TGTGCCAGCAGCGTAGCGGGATTTCGCACAGATACGCAGTATTTT. Translated, it gives CASSVAGFRTDTQYF.

The chain employs TRBV24-1 and TRBJ2-5, with D perhaps matching TRBD1 (6 bases). Trimming removed 4 bases from V and 0 bases from J, with 8 bases in between. CDR3 length: 14 residues. Germline CDR1 KGHDR, CDR2 SFDVKD. DNA of the CDR3: TGTGCCACCAGTGACTGGACAGACCAAGAGACCCAGTACTTC. This translates into CATSDWTDQETQYF.

The chain uses TRBV5-8 and TRBJ1-5; D is perhaps TRBD1 (6 bases). The V gene lost 4 bases and the J gene lost 0 bases, with 11 bases spanning the gap. Germline CDR1 is SGHTS and CDR2 is YDEGEE. The CDR3 runs 15 residues. CDR3 protein: CASSHGQFSNQPQHF. For the CDR3, the DNA is TGTGCCAGCAGCCATGGACAGTTTAGCAATCAGCCCCAGCATTTT.

The chain employs TRBV24-1 and TRBJ2-3, with 7 bases matching TRBD2. This CDR3 has 14 residues. Germline values: CDR1 KGHDR, CDR2 SFDVKD. Trimming removed 2 bases from V and 7 bases from J; junction bases left unmatched: 5. The CDR3 sequence is CATSDYSGGNTQYF. The CDR3, as DNA: TGTGCCACCAGTGATTACTCCGGGGGGAATACGCAGTATTTT.